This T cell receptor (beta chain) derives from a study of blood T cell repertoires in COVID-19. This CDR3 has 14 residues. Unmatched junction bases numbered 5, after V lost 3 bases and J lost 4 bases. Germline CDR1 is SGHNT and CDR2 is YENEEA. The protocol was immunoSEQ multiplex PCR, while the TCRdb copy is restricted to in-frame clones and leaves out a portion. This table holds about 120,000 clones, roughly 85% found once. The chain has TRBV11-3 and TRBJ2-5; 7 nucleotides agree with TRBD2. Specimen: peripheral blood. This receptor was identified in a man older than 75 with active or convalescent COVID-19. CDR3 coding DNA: TGTGCCAGCAGCTTTCGCGGGAGACCAGAGACCCAGTACTTC. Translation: CASSFRGRPETQYF.